This is a list of T cell receptor beta chains from one sample in a study of shared clonotypes between healthy human individuals. Some clones are missing from TCRdb's copy, which holds only in-frame ones; the method was immunoSEQ multiplex PCR. The table includes roughly 2 million clones, more than 90% detected once. The sequenced material came from naive CD4+ T cells sorted from blood. Receptors originate from a man between 18 and 29 years old in good health. Each CDR3 is given without its conserved first and last residue.

J	V	CDR3
TRBJ2-7	TRBV4-1	ASSQDLQGSYEQY
TRBJ2-1	TRBV23-1	ASILPGPTINEQF
TRBJ2-1	TRBV4-1	ASSQSGTGAYNEQF
TRBJ2-7	TRBV29-1	SAQRGSGTYEQY
TRBJ1-6	TRBV11-2	ASSPARDNSPLH
TRBJ2-5	TRBV18	ASSPPSSRGETQY
TRBJ1-1	TRBV19	ASSIGAGNMNTEAF
TRBJ1-2	TRBV29-1	STQGGLPYGYT
TRBJ1-3	TRBV6-5	ASSKNGNTIY
TRBJ1-6	TRBV7-2	ASSLYPREYNSPLH
TRBJ2-5	TRBV9	ASSVGGQGQETQY
TRBJ2-1	TRBV7-2	ASSPSLDNEQF
TRBJ1-2	TRBV27	ASRTGGGGYT
TRBJ2-5	TRBV10-3	AISVWEQETQY
TRBJ1-5	TRBV7-2	ASSLRDQPQH
TRBJ1-1	TRBV7-9	ASSSPLGTEAF
TRBJ1-6	TRBV7-2	ASSLGQGEGSPLH
TRBJ1-1	TRBV6-1	ASSEGTAGSAF
TRBJ2-5	TRBV7-9	ASSDRVRSQETQY
TRBJ1-5	TRBV11-2	ASSSEGHQPQH
TRBJ2-5	TRBV6-5	ASSGQAWEETQY
TRBJ2-3	TRBV7-9	ASSLAEGPDTQY
TRBJ1-4	TRBV7-9	ASSPKETGRDEKLF
TRBJ2-5	TRBV5-1	ASSLLGLETQY
TRBJ2-2	TRBV29-1	SVQTSSGELF
TRBJ1-5	TRBV28	AGTAINQPQH
TRBJ2-5	TRBV13	ASSPDPWTGRIETQY
TRBJ2-1	TRBV11-2	ASSLRAGDYNEQF
TRBJ2-4	TRBV5-6	ASSLYRLAKNIQY
TRBJ1-6	TRBV5-1	ASSRGQGGNSPLH
TRBJ2-7	TRBV28	ASRNSGNSYEQY
TRBJ2-5	TRBV18	ASSPPGQAKETQY
TRBJ1-3	TRBV2	ASSEGTAGSGNTIY
TRBJ1-2	TRBV5-1	ASSLAKGVGYT
TRBJ1-2	TRBV4-2	ASSQDLGGANYGYT
TRBJ2-1	TRBV6-1	ASSGTLAAPYNEQF
TRBJ1-1	TRBV30	AWSGWDAPEAF
TRBJ1-4	TRBV7-2	ASSWDRTNEKLF
TRBJ2-7	TRBV11-2	ASSLVASGNYEQY
TRBJ1-3	TRBV4-1	ASSQADSRGNTIY
TRBJ1-1	TRBV9	ASSAETGGTEAF
TRBJ2-3	TRBV28	ASSLAGTDTQY